This TCR beta chain was captured in a study of regulatory T cells in long-lasting Graves disease. Study-wide points: Persistent Graves' cases showed lower TCR diversity than newly diagnosed cases.

Researchers made TCR beta libraries by using iRepertoire HTBI primers and running Arm-PCR on CDR3 regions. TCRdb reprocessed the multiplex PCR reads with MiXCR, giving one entry per CDR3 protein. This table has 680,000 or so distinct CDR3 sequences, under 20% appearing once. Time point specified: newly diagnosed GD, antithyroid drugs for less than 3 months. PBMC RNA served as the TCR library source. This clonotype appeared many times. The target antigen is unknown. These data also featured in a second study, about T cells in Graves' hyperthyroidism and ophthalmopathy.

Sequenced material: peripheral blood mononuclear cells (PBMCs), taken at new diagnosis, from a patient treated with antithyroid drugs. This sequence was found in a woman in her twenties or thirties with Graves disease.

CDR3 protein: CASRGLAASTDTQYF. Here the CDR3 DNA reads TGTGCCAGCAGGGGACTAGCGGCTAGCACAGATACGCAGTATTTT. This chain joins TRBV28 and TRBJ2-3; the match to TRBD2 covers 11 bases. This CDR3 is 15 amino acids long. After removal of 6 bases from V and 0 bases from J, the junction contained 2 bases not matched to a gene. Germline V CDR1 and CDR2: MDHEN, SYDVKM. Drawing the rest from reference TRBV28 and TRBJ2-3, the complete variable domain is DVKVTQSSRYLVKRTGEKVFLECVQDMDHENMFWYRQDPGLGLRLIYFSYDVKMKEKGDIPEGYSVSREKKERFSLILESASTNQTSMYLCASRGLAASTDTQYFGPGTRLTVL.